This is a list of T cell receptor beta chains from one sample in a study of T-cell reconstitution after alpha-beta-depleted transplantation in children. Each CDR3 protein is one row after TCRdb ran MiXCR on the PCR reads. The sample has hundreds of thousands of distinct CDR3 sequences; 16% are singletons. Sequencing used PBMCs from the stem cell graft donor, obtained from the stem cell graft. The receptors originated from a human donor who donated a stem cell graft to a child with acute myeloid leukemia. The CDR3 runs from the conserved cysteine through the conserved F or W. The D gene is left open where the match is weak. Size is stated for part of the rows, as once, few or many counts, or as a class when the clone is expanded.

j_call | d_call | clone_size | v_call | cdr3_aa | cdr3_nt
TRBJ1-1 | - | many | TRBV12-3/TRBV12-4 | CASSLTYGENTEAFF | TGTGCCAGCAGCCTGACATATGGGGAGAACACTGAAGCTTTCTTT
TRBJ1-1 | - | - | TRBV7-3 | CASSLKLGTEAFF | TGTGCCAGCAGCTTAAAGCTAGGGACTGAAGCTTTCTTT
TRBJ1-1 | TRBD1 | medium-sized | TRBV20-1 | CSARDPGTGGVSNTEAFF | TGCAGTGCTAGAGATCCCGGGACAGGGGGAGTCTCGAACACTGAAGCTTTCTTT
TRBJ2-2 | - | - | TRBV12-3/TRBV12-4 | CASSGSLLGTGELFF | TGTGCCAGCAGTGGGAGTTTACTTGGCACCGGGGAGCTGTTTTTT
TRBJ1-2 | - | many | TRBV5-1 | CASSPDRANYGYTF | TGCGCCAGCAGCCCAGACAGAGCTAACTATGGCTACACCTTC
TRBJ2-1 | - | many | TRBV15 | CATSREGRVYNEQFF | TGTGCCACCAGCAGAGAAGGCAGGGTCTACAATGAGCAGTTCTTC
TRBJ2-7 | - | many | TRBV4-3 | CASSQGPLSDFYEQYF | TGCGCCAGCAGCCAAGGTCCCCTATCGGATTTCTACGAGCAGTACTTC
TRBJ2-5 | - | - | TRBV10-1 | CASSEGPDERTQYF | TGCGCCAGCAGTGAAGGGCCAGACGAGAGGACCCAGTACTTC
TRBJ1-6 | TRBD1 | many | TRBV20-1 | CSARERARQGSYNSPLHF | TGCAGTGCTAGAGAGAGAGCTAGACAGGGCTCCTATAATTCACCCCTCCACTTT
TRBJ2-3 | TRBD2 | many | TRBV6-1 | CASRGFSGGTDTQYF | TGTGCCAGCAGGGGGTTTAGCGGGGGAACAGATACGCAGTATTTT
TRBJ2-2 | TRBD2 | few | TRBV5-1 | CASLLLAGNTGELFF | TGCGCCAGCCTCCTACTAGCGGGGAACACCGGGGAGCTGTTTTTT
TRBJ2-5 | TRBD2 | few | TRBV6-7 | CASSGRGDETQYF | TGTGCCAGCAGCGGGCGGGGGGACGAGACCCAGTACTTC
TRBJ2-1 | - | many | TRBV20-1 | CSGGPGFNEQFF | TGCAGTGGGGGGCCCGGATTCAATGAGCAGTTCTTC
TRBJ2-2 | - | - | TRBV4-3 | CASSQAPVDTGELFF | TGCGCCAGCAGCCAAGCCCCCGTGGACACCGGGGAGCTGTTTTTT
TRBJ2-5 | TRBD1 | - | TRBV20-1 | CSADRGVDETQYF | TGCAGTGCAGACAGGGGGGTGGACGAGACCCAGTACTTC
TRBJ2-3 | - | many | TRBV6-1 | CASRDLPEAWDTQYF | TGTGCCAGCAGGGACCTCCCGGAAGCATGGGATACGCAGTATTTT
TRBJ2-3 | - | - | TRBV25-1 | CASSDRYYPTDTQYF | TGTGCCAGCAGTGATCGGTACTACCCCACAGATACGCAGTATTTT
TRBJ1-5 | - | - | TRBV2 | CASRAGGIYQPQHF | TGTGCCAGCAGAGCGGGGGGGATTTATCAGCCCCAGCATTTT
TRBJ1-1 | - | few | TRBV9 | CASSVQGMNTEAFF | TGTGCCAGCAGCGTACAGGGGATGAACACTGAAGCTTTCTTT
TRBJ2-4 | TRBD1 | - | TRBV7-8 | CASSLNGQAIKFF | TGTGCCAGCAGCTTGAACGGACAGGCCATTAAGTTTTTC
TRBJ1-2 | - | many | TRBV12-3/TRBV12-4 | CASTNGGHNYGYTF | TGTGCCAGCACCAACGGGGGACATAACTATGGCTACACCTTC
TRBJ1-1 | TRBD1 | many | TRBV5-6 | CASSVDRTGKAFF | TGTGCCAGCAGCGTCGACAGGACAGGCAAAGCTTTCTTT
TRBJ2-7 | - | many | TRBV7-6 | CASSHGAGYEQYF | TGTGCCAGCAGCCACGGTGCGGGCTACGAGCAGTACTTC
TRBJ2-3 | TRBD2 | few | TRBV5-1 | CASSLANSGGSDTQYF | TGCGCCAGCAGCTTGGCGAATAGCGGGGGCTCAGATACGCAGTATTTT
TRBJ1-2 | - | few | TRBV20-1 | CSHSSGMSGGYTF | TGCAGCCATAGCTCCGGAATGTCAGGGGGCTACACCTTC
TRBJ1-1 | - | few | TRBV5-1 | CASSLAGRQAAFF | TGCGCCAGCAGCTTGGCGGGACGGCAAGCAGCTTTCTTT
TRBJ2-2 | - | few | TRBV20-1 | CSARKNRGGGELFF | TGCAGTGCTAGAAAAAATCGAGGCGGCGGGGAGCTGTTTTTT
TRBJ1-1 | - | - | TRBV12-3/TRBV12-4 | CASSLLSAITEAFF | TGTGCCAGCAGTTTACTATCGGCCATAACTGAAGCTTTCTTT
TRBJ2-1 | - | many | TRBV29-1 | CSVDSGHVIYNEQFF | TGCAGCGTTGACAGTGGGCACGTAATATACAATGAGCAGTTCTTC
TRBJ1-1 | - | many | TRBV20-1 | CSANRALSRNTEAFF | TGCAGTGCTAATCGGGCCCTGTCGAGGAACACTGAAGCTTTCTTT
TRBJ1-4 | - | few | TRBV7-6 | CASSLDGRTNEKLFF | TGTGCCAGCAGCTTAGACGGCCGGACTAATGAAAAACTGTTTTTT
TRBJ1-4 | TRBD1 | many | TRBV20-1 | CSARDFGTGLSEKLFF | TGCAGTGCTAGAGACTTCGGGACAGGTTTAAGTGAAAAACTGTTTTTT
TRBJ2-7 | - | many | TRBV11-2 | CASSVHSGDTYEQYF | TGTGCCAGCAGCGTACACAGCGGGGACACCTACGAGCAGTACTTC
TRBJ2-7 | TRBD1 | many | TRBV20-1 | CSAWDRVGEQYF | TGCAGTGCTTGGGACAGGGTAGGCGAGCAGTACTTC
TRBJ2-1 | TRBD2 | - | TRBV6-5 | CASSYLTSGGDNEQFF | TGTGCCAGCAGCTATCTTACTAGCGGGGGGGACAATGAGCAGTTCTTC
TRBJ1-5 | - | few | TRBV12-3/TRBV12-4 | CASSLRSEGQPQHF | TGTGCCAGCAGTTTAAGGTCCGAGGGTCAGCCCCAGCATTTT
TRBJ1-3 | - | many | TRBV5-1 | CASRDSSGNTIYF | TGCGCCAGCCGCGATAGCTCTGGAAACACCATATATTTT
TRBJ2-7 | TRBD1 | few | TRBV6-1 | CASRFGQGTYEQYF | TGTGCCAGCAGATTCGGACAGGGGACCTACGAGCAGTACTTC
TRBJ2-5 | - | few | TRBV5-6 | CASSPHAETQYF | TGTGCCAGCAGCCCCCATGCCGAGACCCAGTACTTC
TRBJ2-1 | TRBD2 | few | TRBV10-3 | CAISGGDNEQFF | TGTGCCATCAGCGGGGGGGACAATGAGCAGTTCTTC